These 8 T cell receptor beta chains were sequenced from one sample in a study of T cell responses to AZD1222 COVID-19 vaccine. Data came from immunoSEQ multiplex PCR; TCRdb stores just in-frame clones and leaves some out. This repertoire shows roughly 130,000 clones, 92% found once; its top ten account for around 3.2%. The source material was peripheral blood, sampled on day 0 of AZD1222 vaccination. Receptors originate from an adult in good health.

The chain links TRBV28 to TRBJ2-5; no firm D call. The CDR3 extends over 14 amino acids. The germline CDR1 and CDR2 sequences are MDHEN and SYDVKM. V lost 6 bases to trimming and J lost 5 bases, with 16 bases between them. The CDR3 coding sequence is TGTGCCAGCAGCCCCAGGTGGGAAAGGGAGACCCAGTACTTC. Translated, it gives CASSPRWERETQYF.

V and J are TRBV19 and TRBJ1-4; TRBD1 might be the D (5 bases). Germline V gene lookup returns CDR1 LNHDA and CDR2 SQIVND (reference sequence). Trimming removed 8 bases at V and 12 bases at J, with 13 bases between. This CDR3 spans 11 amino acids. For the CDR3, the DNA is TGTGCCAGTGGGACTGGGTTCCAACTGTTTTTT. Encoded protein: CASGTGFQLFF. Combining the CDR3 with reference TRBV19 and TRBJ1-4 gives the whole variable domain DGGITQSPKYLFRKEGQNVTLSCEQNLNHDAMYWYRQDPGQGLRLIYYSQIVNDFQKGDIAEGYSVSREKKESFPLTVTSAQKNPTAFYLCASGTGFQLFFGSGTQLSVL.

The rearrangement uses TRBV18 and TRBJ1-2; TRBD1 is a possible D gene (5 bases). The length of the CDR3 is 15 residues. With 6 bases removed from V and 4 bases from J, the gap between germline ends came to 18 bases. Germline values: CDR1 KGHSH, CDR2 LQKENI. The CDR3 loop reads CASSSGTDAFYGYTF. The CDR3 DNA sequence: TGTGCCAGCTCCTCCGGGACCGATGCATTCTATGGCTACACCTTC.

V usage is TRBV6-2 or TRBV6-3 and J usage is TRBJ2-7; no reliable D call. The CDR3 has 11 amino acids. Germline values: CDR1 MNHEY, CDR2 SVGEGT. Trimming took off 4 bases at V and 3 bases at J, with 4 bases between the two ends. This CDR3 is CASSSIYEQYF. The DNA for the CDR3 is TGTGCCAGCAGTTCGATCTACGAGCAGTACTTC.

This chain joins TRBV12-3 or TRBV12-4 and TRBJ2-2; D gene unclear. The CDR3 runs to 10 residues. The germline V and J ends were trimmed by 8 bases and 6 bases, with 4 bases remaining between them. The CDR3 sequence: CASGSGELFF. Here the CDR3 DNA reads TGTGCCAGCGGTTCCGGGGAGCTGTTTTTT.

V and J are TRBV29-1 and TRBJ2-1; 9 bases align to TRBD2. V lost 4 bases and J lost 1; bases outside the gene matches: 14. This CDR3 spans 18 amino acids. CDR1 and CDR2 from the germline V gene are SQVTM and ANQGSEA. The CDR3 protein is CSVGGSGRNQVSYNEQFF. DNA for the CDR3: TGCAGCGTTGGTGGTAGCGGGAGAAATCAAGTATCCTACAATGAGCAGTTCTTC.

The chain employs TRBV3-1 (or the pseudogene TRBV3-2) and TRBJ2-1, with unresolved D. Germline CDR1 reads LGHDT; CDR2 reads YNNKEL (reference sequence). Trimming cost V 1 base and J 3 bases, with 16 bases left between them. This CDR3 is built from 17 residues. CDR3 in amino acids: CASSQACLEKYYNEQFF. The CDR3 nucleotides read TGTGCCAGCAGCCAAGCTTGCCTTGAAAAATACTACAATGAGCAGTTCTTC.

CDR3 in amino acids: CASRPGDGRNTIYF. DNA for the CDR3: TGTGCCAGCAGGCCAGGGGATGGGCGAAACACCATATATTTT. The chain employs TRBV2 and TRBJ1-3, with a tentative D call TRBD1 (6 bases). In germline, CDR1 is SNHLY, CDR2 FYNNEI. The CDR3 has 14 residues. Trimming removed 6 bases from V and 5 bases from J, with 14 bases in between.